Listed here is a single TCR beta chain. What it recognizes is unknown. The sample comes from a study of siplizumab effects on memory and regulatory T cells. The study's findings and limits: Proliferating siplizumab-culture Treg suppressive function went unconfirmed.

Per sample, some 10^5 TCR templates underwent assay. The assay was immunoSEQ multiplex PCR, and TCRdb's table has in-frame clones only and misses some. The sample holds around 110,000 clones, about 94% seen once. CDR3 length equals 12 residues. Germline V CDR1 and CDR2: WSHSY, SAAADI. V lost 3 bases, J lost 8 bases, and 8 bases lay in between. The rearrangement uses TRBV10-2 and TRBJ2-1; D ambiguous. Source material: non-Treg CD4+ T cells sorted from blood. The receptor was isolated from a human donor in good health. CDR3 DNA sequence: TGCGCCAGCAGTGATAAAGGCCATGAGCAGTTCTTC. This encodes CASSDKGHEQFF.